The T cell receptor beta chain under discussion was sequenced for a study of cytomegalovirus exposure and HLA in healthy donors. General study results and limits: TCR beta sequences reportedly predicted most subjects' HLA-A and HLA-B alleles accurately.

On this clone: Its antigen remains unidentified.

This CDR3 region has 16 residues. V gave up 6 bases and J gave up 0 bases; unmatched junction bases: 8. CDR1 and CDR2 from the germline V gene are SGHRS and YFSETQ. The PCR ran on 60 Vbeta and 13 Jbeta primers. The table came from immunoSEQ multiplex PCR; TCRdb's copy has only in-frame clones and leaves some out. The sample includes 150,000 to 200,000 clones, about 85% of them seen just once. The V call is TRBV5-1, the J call TRBJ2-7, with TRBD1 matching over 11 bases. Sequencing input: PBMCs. This clonotype was obtained from a man between 18 and 35 years old in good health and CMV-seropositive. CDR3 nucleotide sequence: TGCGCCAGCACCCAGGACAGGGGGCTTACCTCCTACGAGCAGTACTTC. This translates into CASTQDRGLTSYEQYF. Full variable domain (rest looked up from reference TRBV5-1 and TRBJ2-7): KAGVTQTPRYLIKTRGQQVTLSCSPISGHRSVSWYQQTPGQGLQFLFEYFSETQRNKGNFPGRFSGRQFSNSRSEMNVSTLELGDSALYLCASTQDRGLTSYEQYFGPGTRLTVT.